One and the same sample provided the 10 T cell receptor beta chains below, sequenced in a study of T cells in localized non-small cell lung cancer. Sequenced by immunoSEQ multiplex PCR; TCRdb stores in-frame clones only, minus some. The repertoire holds 30,000 to 35,000 clones, with approximately 90% as singletons. The source was peripheral blood, collected before any cancer treatment. The receptors were gathered from a female donor older than 55 with stage I lung adenocarcinoma.

V gene TRBV5-4 combines with J gene TRBJ1-4; a weak D match, TRBD1 (5 bases). V dropped 5 bases and J dropped 5 bases, with 10 bases sitting between them. CDR1 and CDR2 from the germline V gene are SGHNT and YYREEE (reference sequence). The CDR3 consists of 13 residues. The CDR3 is CASRQQENEKLFF. The CDR3 bases are TGTGCCAGCAGACAACAGGAAAATGAAAAACTGTTTTTT.

V and J are TRBV2 and TRBJ2-7; the match to TRBD1 covers 9 bases. The V gene end was trimmed by 7 bases and the J gene end by 3 bases; junction bases not matched to a gene: 10. The CDR3 is 15 amino acids. Germline lookup yields CDR1 SNHLY and CDR2 FYNNEI. The chain's CDR3 is CASTPVGGQGYEQYF. DNA of the CDR3: TGTGCCAGCACCCCCGTGGGGGGACAGGGCTACGAGCAGTACTTC.

This clone was counted once. The V gene is TRBV29-1, the J gene TRBJ2-5; D ambiguous. This CDR3 spans 12 amino acids. CDR1 and CDR2 from the germline V gene are SQVTM and ANQGSEA. V lost 1 base and J lost 6, with 9 bases in between. The DNA of the CDR3 is TGCAGCGTTGAAGTCGCAGGCCAGACCCAGTACTTC. Protein: CSVEVAGQTQYF. The full variable domain, completed using reference TRBV29-1 and TRBJ2-5, is SAVISQKPSRDICQRGTSLTIQCQVDSQVTMMFWYRQQPGQSLTLIATANQGSEATYESGFVIDKFPISRPNLTFSTLTVSNMSPEDSSIYLCSVEVAGQTQYFGPGTRLLVL.

The chain has TRBV19 and TRBJ1-6; 8 bases map to TRBD1. Germline trimming cut 1 base from V and 4 bases from J; bases unmatched to any gene: 3. Looked up from germline, CDR1 is LNHDA and CDR2 is SQIVND (reference sequence). The CDR3 is 16 amino acids. CDR3 loop: CASSIGQGIYNSPLHF. The CDR3 region has the DNA TGTGCCAGTAGTATAGGACAGGGGATTTATAATTCACCCCTCCACTTT.

The chain uses TRBV4-3 and TRBJ1-2; D not certain. The germline CDR1 and CDR2 sequences are LGHNA and YSLEER. Trimming stripped 0 bases from V and 2 bases from J, with 10 bases between. The CDR3 runs to 15 residues. The CDR3 nucleotides are TGCGCCAGCAGCCAAGATCTGGCCAGAAACTATGGCTACACCTTC. Its translation is CASSQDLARNYGYTF.

The chain employs TRBV5-1 and TRBJ2-3; a weak D match, TRBD2 (7 bases). Trimming cost V 0 bases and J 4 bases, with 15 bases left between them. CDR1 and CDR2 from the germline V gene are SGHRS and YFSETQ. This CDR3 is built from 16 residues. The chain's CDR3 is CASSLDSQGGADTQYF. The DNA of the CDR3 is TGCGCCAGCAGCTTGGACAGTCAAGGGGGGGCAGATACGCAGTATTTT.

The CDR3 coding sequence is TGCAGTGCTAGGGGGTTGGGCTACACCTTC. Translation gives CSARGLGYTF. V usage is TRBV20-1 and J usage is TRBJ1-2; D unresolved. The CDR3 is 10 residues long. In germline, CDR1 is DFQATT, CDR2 SNEGSKA (reference sequence). Trimming stripped 3 bases from V and 8 bases from J, with 7 bases between.

The chain links TRBV5-1 to TRBJ2-2; no clear D gene. This CDR3 contains 14 residues. Germline V gene lookup returns CDR1 SGHRS and CDR2 YFSETQ. Trimming removed 8 bases at V and 6 bases at J, with 17 bases between. Written as DNA, the CDR3 is TGCGCCAGTCAGACCACTGCCGGACCCGGGGAGCTGTTTTTT. Encoded protein: CASQTTAGPGELFF.

V gene TRBV28 combines with J gene TRBJ1-2; 7 bases are a match to TRBD1. The junction had 17 bases not matched to a gene; V was cut back by 7 bases and J by 3 bases. The CDR3 consists of 17 residues. The germline CDR1 and CDR2 sequences are MDHEN and SYDVKM. The CDR3 loop is CASTKGARDPQHYGYTF. DNA of the CDR3: TGTGCCAGCACCAAGGGGGCGCGGGACCCCCAGCACTATGGCTACACCTTC.

Details on this clone: Distinct nucleotide sequences in the sample also encode this CDR3. The chain combines TRBV25-1 with TRBJ2-5; maybe TRBD1 (6 bases). Trimming took 2 bases from V and 2 from J, leaving 9 bases between them. The CDR3 covers 14 residues. CDR1 is MGHDK, CDR2 SYGVNS, per germline. The CDR3 loop reads CASSERGHQETQYF. The CDR3 DNA follows: TGTGCCAGCAGTGAAAGGGGACATCAAGAGACCCAGTACTTC.